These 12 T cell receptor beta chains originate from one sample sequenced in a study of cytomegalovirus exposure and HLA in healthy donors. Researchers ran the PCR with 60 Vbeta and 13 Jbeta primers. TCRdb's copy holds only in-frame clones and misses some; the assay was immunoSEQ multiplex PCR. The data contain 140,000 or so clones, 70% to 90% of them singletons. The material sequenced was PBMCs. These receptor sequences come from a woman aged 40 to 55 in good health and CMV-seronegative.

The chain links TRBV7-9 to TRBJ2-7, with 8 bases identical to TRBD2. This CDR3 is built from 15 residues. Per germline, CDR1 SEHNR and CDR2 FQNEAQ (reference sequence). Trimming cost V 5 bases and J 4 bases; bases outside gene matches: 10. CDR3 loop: CASSQMVAGRYEQYF. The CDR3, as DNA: TGTGCCAGCAGCCAGATGGTAGCGGGAAGATACGAGCAGTACTTC.

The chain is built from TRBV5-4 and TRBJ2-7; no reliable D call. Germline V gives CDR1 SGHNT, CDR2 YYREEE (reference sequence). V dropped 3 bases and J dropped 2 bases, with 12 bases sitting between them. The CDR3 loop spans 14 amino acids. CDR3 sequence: CASSSKTIPYEQYF. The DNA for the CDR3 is TGTGCCAGCAGCTCGAAAACAATCCCCTACGAGCAGTACTTC.

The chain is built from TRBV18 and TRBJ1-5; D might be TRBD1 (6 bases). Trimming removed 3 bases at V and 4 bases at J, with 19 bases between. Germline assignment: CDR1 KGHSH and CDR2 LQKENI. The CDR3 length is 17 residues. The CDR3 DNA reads TGTGCCAGCTCACCCACCCCCCCGAGGGGGGGGAATCAGCCCCAGCATTTT. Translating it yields CASSPTPPRGGNQPQHF.

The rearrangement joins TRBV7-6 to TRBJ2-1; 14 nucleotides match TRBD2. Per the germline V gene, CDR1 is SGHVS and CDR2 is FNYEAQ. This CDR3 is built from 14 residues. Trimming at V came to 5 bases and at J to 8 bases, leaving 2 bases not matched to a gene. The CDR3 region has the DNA TGTGCCAGCAGCAGACTAGCGGGAGGGGATGAGCAGTTCTTC. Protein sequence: CASSRLAGGDEQFF. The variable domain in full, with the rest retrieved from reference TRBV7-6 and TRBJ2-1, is GAGVSQSPRYKVTKRGQDVALRCDPISGHVSLYWYRQALGQGPEFLTYFNYEAQQDKSGLPNDRFSAERPEGSISTLTIQRTEQRDSAMYRCASSRLAGGDEQFFGPGTRLTVL.

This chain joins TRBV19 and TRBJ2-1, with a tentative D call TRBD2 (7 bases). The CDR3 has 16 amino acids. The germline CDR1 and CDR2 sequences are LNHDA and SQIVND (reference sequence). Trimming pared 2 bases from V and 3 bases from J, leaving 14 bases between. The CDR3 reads CASSIRPGGVYNEQFF. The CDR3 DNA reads TGTGCCAGTAGTATACGACCGGGGGGCGTCTACAATGAGCAGTTCTTC.

CDR3 amino acids: CAWSTLLAGGADTQYF. In DNA form, the CDR3 reads TGTGCCTGGAGTACCTTACTAGCGGGAGGGGCAGATACGCAGTATTTT. The chain links TRBV30 to TRBJ2-3; 13 bases agree with TRBD2. CDR1 is GTSNPN, CDR2 SVGIG, per germline (reference sequence). Germline trimming cut 2 bases from V and 4 bases from J; bases unmatched to any gene: 6. The CDR3 covers 16 residues.

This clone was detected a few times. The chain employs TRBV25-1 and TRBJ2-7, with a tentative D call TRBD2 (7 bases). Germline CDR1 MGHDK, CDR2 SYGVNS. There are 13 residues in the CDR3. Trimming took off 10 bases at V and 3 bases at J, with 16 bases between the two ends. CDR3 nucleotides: TGTGCCACCGCGATAGGGGGGGACTACGAGCAGTACTTC. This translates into CATAIGGDYEQYF.

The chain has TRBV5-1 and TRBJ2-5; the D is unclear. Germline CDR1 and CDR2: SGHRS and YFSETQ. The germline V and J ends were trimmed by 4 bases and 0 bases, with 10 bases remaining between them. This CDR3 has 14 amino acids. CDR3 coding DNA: TGCGCCAGCAGCATGGACGGTTACCAAGAGACCCAGTACTTC. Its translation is CASSMDGYQETQYF. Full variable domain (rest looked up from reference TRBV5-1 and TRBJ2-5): KAGVTQTPRYLIKTRGQQVTLSCSPISGHRSVSWYQQTPGQGLQFLFEYFSETQRNKGNFPGRFSGRQFSNSRSEMNVSTLELGDSALYLCASSMDGYQETQYFGPGTRLLVL.

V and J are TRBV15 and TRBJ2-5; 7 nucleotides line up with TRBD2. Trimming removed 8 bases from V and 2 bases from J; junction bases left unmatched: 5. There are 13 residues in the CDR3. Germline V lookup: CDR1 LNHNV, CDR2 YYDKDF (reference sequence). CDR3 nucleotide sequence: TGTGCCACCCGTCCTAGCGGACAAGAGACCCAGTACTTC. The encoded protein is CATRPSGQETQYF.

The CDR3 DNA follows: TGTGCCAGCAGTCCGGGGGACAGTCAAGAGACCCAGTACTTC. Translated: CASSPGDSQETQYF. The J gene is TRBJ2-5, the V gene TRBV27, with D possibly matching TRBD1 (7 bases). Trimming stripped 5 bases from V and 2 bases from J, with 12 bases between. The CDR3 is 14 amino acids. Germline CDR1 MNHEY, CDR2 SMNVEV (reference sequence).

The CDR3 DNA reads as TGTGCCAGCAGCTTAGCGGGAGAAGGTTACAATGAGCAGTTCTTC. Translated, it gives CASSLAGEGYNEQFF. The V and J genes are TRBV6-6 and TRBJ2-1; 9 nucleotides match TRBD2. The V segment lost 6 bases and the J segment 4 bases; nucleotides outside the gene matches: 7. CDR1 and CDR2 (germline): MNHNY, SVGAGI (reference sequence). The CDR3 consists of 15 residues.

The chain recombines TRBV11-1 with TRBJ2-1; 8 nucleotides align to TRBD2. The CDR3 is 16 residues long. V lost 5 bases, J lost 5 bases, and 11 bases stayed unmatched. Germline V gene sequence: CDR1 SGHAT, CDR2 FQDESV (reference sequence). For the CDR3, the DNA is TGTGCCAGCAGCCCCCTGGGGGGAGCGGGAGACAATGAGCAGTTCTTC. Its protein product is CASSPLGGAGDNEQFF.